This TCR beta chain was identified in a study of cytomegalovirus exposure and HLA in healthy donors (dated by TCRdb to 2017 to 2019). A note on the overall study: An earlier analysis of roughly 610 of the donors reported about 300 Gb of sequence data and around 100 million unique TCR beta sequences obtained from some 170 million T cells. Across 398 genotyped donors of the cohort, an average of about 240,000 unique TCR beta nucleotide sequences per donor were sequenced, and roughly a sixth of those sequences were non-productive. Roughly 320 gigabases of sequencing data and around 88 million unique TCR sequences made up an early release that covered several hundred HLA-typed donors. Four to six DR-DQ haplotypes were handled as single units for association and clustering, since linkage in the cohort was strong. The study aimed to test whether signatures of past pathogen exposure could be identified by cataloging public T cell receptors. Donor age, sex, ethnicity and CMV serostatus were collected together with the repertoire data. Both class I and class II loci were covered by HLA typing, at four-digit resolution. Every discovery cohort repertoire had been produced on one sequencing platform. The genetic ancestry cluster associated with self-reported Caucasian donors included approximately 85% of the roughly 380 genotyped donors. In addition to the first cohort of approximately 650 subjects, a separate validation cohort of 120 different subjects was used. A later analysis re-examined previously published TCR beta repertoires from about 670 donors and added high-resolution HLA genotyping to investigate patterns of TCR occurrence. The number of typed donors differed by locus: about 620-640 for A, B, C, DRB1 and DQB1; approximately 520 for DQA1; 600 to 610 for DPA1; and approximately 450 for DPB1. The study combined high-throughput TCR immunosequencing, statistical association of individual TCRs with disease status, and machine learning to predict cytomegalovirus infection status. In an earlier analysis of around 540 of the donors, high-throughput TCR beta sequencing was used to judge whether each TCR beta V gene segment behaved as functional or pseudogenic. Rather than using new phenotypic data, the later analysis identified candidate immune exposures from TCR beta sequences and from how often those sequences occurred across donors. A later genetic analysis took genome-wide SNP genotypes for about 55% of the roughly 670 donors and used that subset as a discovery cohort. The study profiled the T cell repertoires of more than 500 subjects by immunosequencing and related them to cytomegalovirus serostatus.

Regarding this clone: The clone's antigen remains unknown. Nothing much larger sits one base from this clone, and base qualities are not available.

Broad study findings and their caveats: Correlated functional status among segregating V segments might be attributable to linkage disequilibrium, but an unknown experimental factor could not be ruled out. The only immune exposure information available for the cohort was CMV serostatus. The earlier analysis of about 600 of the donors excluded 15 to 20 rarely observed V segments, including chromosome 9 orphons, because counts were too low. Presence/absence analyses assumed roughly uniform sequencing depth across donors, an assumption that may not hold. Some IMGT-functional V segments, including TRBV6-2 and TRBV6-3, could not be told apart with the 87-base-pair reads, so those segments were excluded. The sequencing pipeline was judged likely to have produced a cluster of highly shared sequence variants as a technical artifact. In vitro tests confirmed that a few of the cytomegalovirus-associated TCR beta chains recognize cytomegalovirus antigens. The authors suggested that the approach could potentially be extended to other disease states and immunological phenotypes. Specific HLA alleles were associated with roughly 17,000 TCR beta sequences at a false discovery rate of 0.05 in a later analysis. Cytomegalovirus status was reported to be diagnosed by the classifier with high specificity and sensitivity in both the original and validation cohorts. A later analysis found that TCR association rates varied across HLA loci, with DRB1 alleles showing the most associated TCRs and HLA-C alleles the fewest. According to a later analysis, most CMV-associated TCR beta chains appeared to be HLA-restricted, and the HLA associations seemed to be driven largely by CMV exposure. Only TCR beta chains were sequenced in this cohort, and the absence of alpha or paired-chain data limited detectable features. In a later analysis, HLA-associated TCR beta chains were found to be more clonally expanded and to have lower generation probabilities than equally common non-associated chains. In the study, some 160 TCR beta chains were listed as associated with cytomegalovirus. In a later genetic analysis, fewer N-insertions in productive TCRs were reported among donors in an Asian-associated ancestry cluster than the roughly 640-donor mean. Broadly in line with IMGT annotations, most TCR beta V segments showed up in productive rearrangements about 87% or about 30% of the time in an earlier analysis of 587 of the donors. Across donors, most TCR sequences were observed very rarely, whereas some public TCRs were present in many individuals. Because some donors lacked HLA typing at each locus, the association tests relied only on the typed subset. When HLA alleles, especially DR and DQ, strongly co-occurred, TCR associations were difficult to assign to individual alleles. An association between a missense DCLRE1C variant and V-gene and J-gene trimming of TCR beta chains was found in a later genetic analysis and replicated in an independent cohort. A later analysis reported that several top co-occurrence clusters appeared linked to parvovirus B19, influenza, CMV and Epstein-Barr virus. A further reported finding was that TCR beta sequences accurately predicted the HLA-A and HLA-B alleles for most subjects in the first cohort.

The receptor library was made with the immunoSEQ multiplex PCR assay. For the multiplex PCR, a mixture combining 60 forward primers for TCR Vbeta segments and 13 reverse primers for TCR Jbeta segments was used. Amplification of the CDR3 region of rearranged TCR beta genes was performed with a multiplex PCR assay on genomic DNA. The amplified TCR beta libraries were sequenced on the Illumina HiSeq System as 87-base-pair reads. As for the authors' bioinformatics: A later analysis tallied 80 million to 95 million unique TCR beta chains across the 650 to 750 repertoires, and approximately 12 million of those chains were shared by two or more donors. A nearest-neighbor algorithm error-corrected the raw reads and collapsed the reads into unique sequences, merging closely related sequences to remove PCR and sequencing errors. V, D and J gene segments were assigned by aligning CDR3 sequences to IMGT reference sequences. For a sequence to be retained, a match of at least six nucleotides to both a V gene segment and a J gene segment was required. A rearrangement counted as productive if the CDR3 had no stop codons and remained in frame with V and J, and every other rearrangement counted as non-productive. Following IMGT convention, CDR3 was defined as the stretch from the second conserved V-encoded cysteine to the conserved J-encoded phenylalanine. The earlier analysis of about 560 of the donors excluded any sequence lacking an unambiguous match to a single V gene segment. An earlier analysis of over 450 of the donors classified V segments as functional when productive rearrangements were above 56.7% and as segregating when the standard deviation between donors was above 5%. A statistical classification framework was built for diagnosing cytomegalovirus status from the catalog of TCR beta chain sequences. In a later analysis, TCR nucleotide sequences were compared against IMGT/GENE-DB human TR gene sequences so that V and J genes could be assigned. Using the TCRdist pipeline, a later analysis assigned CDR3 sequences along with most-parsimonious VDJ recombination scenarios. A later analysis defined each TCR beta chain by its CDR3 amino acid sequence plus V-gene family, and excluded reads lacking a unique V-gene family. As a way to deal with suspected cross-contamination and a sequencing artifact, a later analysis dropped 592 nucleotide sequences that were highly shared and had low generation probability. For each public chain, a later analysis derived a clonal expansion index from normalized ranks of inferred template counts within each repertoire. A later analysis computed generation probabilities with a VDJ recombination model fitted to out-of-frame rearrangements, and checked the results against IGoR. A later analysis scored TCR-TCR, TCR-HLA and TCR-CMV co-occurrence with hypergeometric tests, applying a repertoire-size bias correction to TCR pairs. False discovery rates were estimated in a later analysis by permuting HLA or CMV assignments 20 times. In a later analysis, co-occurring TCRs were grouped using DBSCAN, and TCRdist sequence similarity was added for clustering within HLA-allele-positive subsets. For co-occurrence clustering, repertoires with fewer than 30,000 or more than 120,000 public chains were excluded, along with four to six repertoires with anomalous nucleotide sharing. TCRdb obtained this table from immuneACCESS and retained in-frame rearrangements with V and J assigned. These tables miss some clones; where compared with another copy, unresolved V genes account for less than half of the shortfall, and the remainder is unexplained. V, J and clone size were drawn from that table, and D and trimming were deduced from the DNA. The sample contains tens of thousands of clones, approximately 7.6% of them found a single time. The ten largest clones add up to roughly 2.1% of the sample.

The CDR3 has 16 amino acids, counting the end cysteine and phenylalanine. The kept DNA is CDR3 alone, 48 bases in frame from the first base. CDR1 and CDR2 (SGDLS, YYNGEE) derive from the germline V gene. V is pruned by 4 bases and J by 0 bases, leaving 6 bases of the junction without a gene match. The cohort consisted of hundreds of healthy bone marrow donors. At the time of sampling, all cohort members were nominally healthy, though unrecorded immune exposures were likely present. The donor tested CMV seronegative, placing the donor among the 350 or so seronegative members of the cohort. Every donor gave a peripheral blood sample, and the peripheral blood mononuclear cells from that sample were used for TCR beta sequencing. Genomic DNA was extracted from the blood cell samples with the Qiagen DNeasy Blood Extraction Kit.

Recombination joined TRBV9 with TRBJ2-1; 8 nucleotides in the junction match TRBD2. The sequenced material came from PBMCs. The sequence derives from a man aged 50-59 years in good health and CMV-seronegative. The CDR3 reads CASSPQRGSSYNEQFF. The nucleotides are TGTGCCAGCAGCCCTCAGCGGGGGAGCTCCTACAATGAGCAGTTCTTC.